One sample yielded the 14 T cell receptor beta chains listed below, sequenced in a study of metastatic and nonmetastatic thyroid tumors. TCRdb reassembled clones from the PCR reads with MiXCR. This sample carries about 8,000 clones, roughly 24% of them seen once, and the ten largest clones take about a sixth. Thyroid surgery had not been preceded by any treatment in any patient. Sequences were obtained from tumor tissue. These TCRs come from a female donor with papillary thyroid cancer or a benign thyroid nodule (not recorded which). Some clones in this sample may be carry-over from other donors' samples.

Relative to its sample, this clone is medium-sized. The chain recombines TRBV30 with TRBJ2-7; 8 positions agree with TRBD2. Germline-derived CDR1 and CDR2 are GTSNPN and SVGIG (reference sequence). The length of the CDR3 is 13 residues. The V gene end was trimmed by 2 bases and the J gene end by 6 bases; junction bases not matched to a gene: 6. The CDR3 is CAWSRAGAGEQYF. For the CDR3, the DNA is TGTGCCTGGAGTAGAGCGGGAGCGGGCGAGCAGTACTTC.

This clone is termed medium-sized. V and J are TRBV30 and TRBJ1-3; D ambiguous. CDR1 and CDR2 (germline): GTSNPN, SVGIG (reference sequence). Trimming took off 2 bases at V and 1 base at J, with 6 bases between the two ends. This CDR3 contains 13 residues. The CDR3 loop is CAWSQISGNTIYF. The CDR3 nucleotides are TGTGCCTGGAGTCAAATTTCTGGAAACACCATATATTTT.

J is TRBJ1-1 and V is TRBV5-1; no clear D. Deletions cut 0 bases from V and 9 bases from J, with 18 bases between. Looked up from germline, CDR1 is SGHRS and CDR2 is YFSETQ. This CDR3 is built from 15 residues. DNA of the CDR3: TGCGCCAGCAGCTTGGCCGATTGGGCAGTACACCAAGCTTTCTTT. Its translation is CASSLADWAVHQAFF.

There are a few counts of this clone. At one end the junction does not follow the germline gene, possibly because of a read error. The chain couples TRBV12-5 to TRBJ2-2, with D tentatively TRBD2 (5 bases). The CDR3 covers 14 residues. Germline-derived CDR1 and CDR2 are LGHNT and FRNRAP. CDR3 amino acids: CASVKTDRTGELVF. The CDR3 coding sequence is TGTGCTAGTGTCAAAACGGACCGGACCGGGGAGCTGGTTTTT. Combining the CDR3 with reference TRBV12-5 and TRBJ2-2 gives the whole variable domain DARVTQTPRHKVTEMGQEVTMRCQPILGHNTVFWYRQTMMQGLELLAYFRNRAPLDDSGMPKDRFSAEMPDATLATLKIQPSEPRDSAVYFCASVKTDRTGELVFGEGSRLTVL.

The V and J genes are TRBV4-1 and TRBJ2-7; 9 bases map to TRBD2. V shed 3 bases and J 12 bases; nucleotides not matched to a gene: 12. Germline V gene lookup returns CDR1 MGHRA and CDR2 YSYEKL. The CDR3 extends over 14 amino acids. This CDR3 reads CASSQVAGVFGLYF. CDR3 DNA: TGCGCCAGCAGCCAGGTAGCGGGGGTCTTCGGGTTGTACTTC.

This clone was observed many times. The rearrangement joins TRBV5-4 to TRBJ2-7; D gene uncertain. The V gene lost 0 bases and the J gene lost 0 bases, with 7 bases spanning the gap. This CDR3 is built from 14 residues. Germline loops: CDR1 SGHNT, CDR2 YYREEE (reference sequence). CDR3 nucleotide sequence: TGTGCCAGCAGCTTGGGGACGGTCTCCTACGAGCAGTACTTC. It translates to CASSLGTVSYEQYF.

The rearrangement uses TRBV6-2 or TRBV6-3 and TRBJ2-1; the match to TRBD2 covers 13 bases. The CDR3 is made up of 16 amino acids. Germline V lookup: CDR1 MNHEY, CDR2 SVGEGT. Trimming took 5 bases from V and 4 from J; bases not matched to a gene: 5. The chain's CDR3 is CASSPTSGRRYNEQFF. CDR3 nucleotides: TGTGCCAGCAGTCCGACTAGCGGGAGGAGGTACAATGAGCAGTTCTTC.

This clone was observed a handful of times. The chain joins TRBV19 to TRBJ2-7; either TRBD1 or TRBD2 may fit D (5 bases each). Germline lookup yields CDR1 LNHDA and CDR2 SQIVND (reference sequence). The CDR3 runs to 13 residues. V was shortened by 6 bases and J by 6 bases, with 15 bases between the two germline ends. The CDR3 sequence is CASSPGRHGEQYF. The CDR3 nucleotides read TGTGCCAGTAGCCCGGGACGCCACGGCGAGCAGTACTTC.

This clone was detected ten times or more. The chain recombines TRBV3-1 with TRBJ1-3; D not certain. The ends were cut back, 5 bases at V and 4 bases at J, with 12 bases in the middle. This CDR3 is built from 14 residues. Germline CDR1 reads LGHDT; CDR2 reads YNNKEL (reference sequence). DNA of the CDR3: TGTGCCAGCAGCTTAGGGAGGGCGGGAAACACCATATATTTT. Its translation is CASSLGRAGNTIYF.

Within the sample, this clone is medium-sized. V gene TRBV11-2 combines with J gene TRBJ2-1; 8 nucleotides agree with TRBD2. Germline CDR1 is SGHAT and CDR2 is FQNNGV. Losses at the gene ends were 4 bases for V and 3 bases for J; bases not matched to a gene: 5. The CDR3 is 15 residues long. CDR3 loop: CASSYSSGYYNEQFF. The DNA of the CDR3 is TGTGCCAGCAGCTATTCTAGCGGGTACTACAATGAGCAGTTCTTC.

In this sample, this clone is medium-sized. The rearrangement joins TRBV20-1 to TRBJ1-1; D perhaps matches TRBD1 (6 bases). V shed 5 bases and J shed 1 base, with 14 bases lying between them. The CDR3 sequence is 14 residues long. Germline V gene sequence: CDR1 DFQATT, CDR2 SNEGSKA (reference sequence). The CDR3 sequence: CSAGRQTGNTEAFF. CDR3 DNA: TGCAGTGCTGGGCGACAGACAGGGAACACTGAAGCTTTCTTT.

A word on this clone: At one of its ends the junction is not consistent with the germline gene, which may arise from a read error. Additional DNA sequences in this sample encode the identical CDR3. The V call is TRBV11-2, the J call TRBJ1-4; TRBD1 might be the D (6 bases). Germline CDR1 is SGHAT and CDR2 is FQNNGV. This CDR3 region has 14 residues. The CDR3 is CASSLQGVREKLFF. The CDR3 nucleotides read TGTGCTAGCAGCTTACAGGGAGTTCGTGAAAAACTGTTTTTT.

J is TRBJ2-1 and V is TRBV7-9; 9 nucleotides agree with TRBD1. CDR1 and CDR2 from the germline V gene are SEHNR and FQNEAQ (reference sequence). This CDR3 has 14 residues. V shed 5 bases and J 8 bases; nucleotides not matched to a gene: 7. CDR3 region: CASSHRDRVDEQFF. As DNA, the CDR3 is TGTGCCAGCAGCCACCGGGACAGGGTGGATGAGCAGTTCTTC.

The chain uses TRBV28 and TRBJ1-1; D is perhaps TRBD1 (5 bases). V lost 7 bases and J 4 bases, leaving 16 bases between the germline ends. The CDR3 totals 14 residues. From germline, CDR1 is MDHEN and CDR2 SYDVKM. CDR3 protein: CASTSGTISTEAFF. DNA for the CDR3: TGTGCCAGCACGTCAGGGACGATCTCCACTGAAGCTTTCTTT.